The 20 T cell receptor beta chains listed next were all sequenced from one sample in a study of identical twins. A single record per CDR3 protein comes from TCRdb applying MiXCR to the 5' RACE reads. The sample contains some 1,600,000 distinct CDR3 sequences, under 35% of which appear only once. Specimen: cord blood. The receptor source for this set is a newborn girl in good health.

The chain uses TRBV14 and TRBJ2-7, with D possibly matching TRBD1 (5 bases). The CDR3 spans 14 residues. Germline V gives CDR1 SGHDN, CDR2 FVKESK. Trimming stripped 5 bases from V and 3 bases from J, with 14 bases between. CDR3 loop: CASSKGQGFYEQYF. As DNA, the CDR3 is TGTGCCAGCAGCAAGGGGCAGGGATTCTACGAGCAGTACTTC. The full variable domain, with the rest looked up from reference TRBV14 and TRBJ2-7, is EAGVTQFPSHSVIEKGQTVTLRCDPISGHDNLYWYRRVMGKEIKFLLHFVKESKQDESGMPNNRFLAERTGGTYSTLKVQPAELEDSGVYFCASSKGQGFYEQYFGPGTRLTVT.

This clonotype was observed a few times. The genes are TRBV6-2 or TRBV6-3 and TRBJ2-1; unclear D gene. Germline-derived CDR1 and CDR2 are MNHEY and SVGEGT. With 6 bases removed from V and 8 bases from J, the gap between germline ends came to 17 bases. The CDR3 spans 14 residues. The DNA of the CDR3 is TGTGCCAGCAGGCGACCGGTCATGATCTATGAGCAGTTCTTC. It codes for CASRRPVMIYEQFF.

The chain combines TRBV12-5 with TRBJ1-1; D not resolved. Germline V gene data show CDR1 as LGHNT and CDR2 as FRNRAP. Trimming cost V 4 bases and J 3 bases, with 9 bases left between them. The CDR3 is 13 residues long. The CDR3 DNA reads TGTGCTAGTGGTTCTGACACTTACACTGAAGCTTTCTTT. It codes for CASGSDTYTEAFF.

At least ten counts were recorded for this clonotype. The chain couples TRBV3-1 to TRBJ2-1; D ambiguous. Germline CDR1 is LGHDT and CDR2 is YNNKEL (reference sequence). CDR3 length equals 13 residues. V gave up 0 bases and J gave up 8 bases, with 8 bases separating them. In nucleotides, the CDR3 is TGTGCCAGCAGCCAAGATCTTGCCCATGAGCAGTTCTTC. Its translation is CASSQDLAHEQFF.

This rearrangement joins TRBV7-9 to TRBJ2-1; tentative D call: TRBD2 (5 bases). The CDR3 contains 18 residues. CDR1 and CDR2 from the germline V gene are SEHNR and FQNEAQ (reference sequence). Trimming stripped 5 bases from V and 0 bases from J, with 20 bases between. CDR3 DNA: TGTGCCAGCAGCACCCGTCGAGGGCGCCTCAGCTCCTACAATGAGCAGTTCTTC. Its protein is CASSTRRGRLSSYNEQFF.

A word on this clonotype: At one of its ends the junction is not consistent with the germline gene, which may arise from a read error. The chain links TRBV5-6 to TRBJ2-5, with 7 bases matching TRBD2. This CDR3 has 15 residues. CDR1 and CDR2 from the germline V gene are SGHDT and YYEEEE. CDR3 residues: CASSLVGEGQEAQYF. CDR3 coding DNA: TGTGCCAGCAGCTTGGTCGGGGAGGGTCAAGAGGCCCAGTACTTC.

Only a few counts were recorded for this clonotype. The CDR3 bases are TGTGCCAGCAGCTTATCGGGGCAGGGAGTCCCCCTTGAAAAACTGTTTTTT. Protein: CASSLSGQGVPLEKLFF. The J gene is TRBJ1-4, the V gene TRBV7-2; possibly TRBD1 for D (5 bases). The CDR3 runs 17 residues. The germline CDR1 and CDR2 sequences are SGHTA and FQGNSA. V lost 2 bases to trimming and J lost 7 bases, with 20 bases between them.

The chain combines TRBV20-1 with TRBJ1-5; D uncertain. Trimming stripped 3 bases from V and 0 bases from J, with 9 bases between. The CDR3 is 14 residues long. Germline CDR1 DFQATT, CDR2 SNEGSKA (reference sequence). This CDR3 is CSARWAYSNQPQHF. The CDR3 coding sequence is TGCAGTGCTAGGTGGGCTTATAGCAATCAGCCCCAGCATTTT.

This clonotype was seen a few times. CDR3 amino acids: CASSTGLAGFSGANVLTF. CDR3 DNA: TGTGCCAGCAGTACGGGACTAGCGGGGTTCTCTGGGGCCAACGTCCTGACTTTC. This chain links TRBV27 with TRBJ2-6; TRBD2 agrees at 13 bases. Germline-derived CDR1 and CDR2 are MNHEY and SMNVEV (reference sequence). J was trimmed by 0 bases and V by 5 bases; bases with no gene match: 4. This CDR3 has 18 amino acids.

This clonotype was observed a handful of times. This chain joins TRBV20-1 and TRBJ2-1; TRBD1 might be the D (6 bases). Deletions cut 4 bases from V and 5 bases from J, with 15 bases between. The CDR3 runs to 14 residues. Germline V lookup: CDR1 DFQATT, CDR2 SNEGSKA (reference sequence). The CDR3 here is CSANPRGPNNEQFF. For the CDR3, the DNA is TGCAGTGCTAACCCCAGGGGACCCAACAATGAGCAGTTCTTC.

About this clonotype: It may be a read error: a sequence one base away is much more abundant. The CDR3 here is CASSYGCQETQYF. The CDR3, as DNA: TGTGCCAGCAGTTACGGCTGCCAAGAGACCCAGTACTTC. This chain connects TRBV6-6 to TRBJ2-5; D is unclear. The germline V and J ends were trimmed by 2 bases and 1 base, with 5 bases remaining between them. Germline-derived CDR1 and CDR2 are MNHNY and SVGAGI (reference sequence). The CDR3 covers 13 residues.

This clonotype was counted once. V and J are TRBV12-3 or TRBV12-4 and TRBJ1-3; D perhaps matches TRBD1 (6 bases). V lost 3 bases and J 0 bases, leaving 24 bases between the germline ends. CDR3 length equals 20 residues. The CDR3 nucleotides are TGTGCCAGCAGTTTCCGTTTGCTGGCAGGGGCTGTCCGCTCTGGAAACACCATATATTTT. Amino acids: CASSFRLLAGAVRSGNTIYF.

This chain connects TRBV11-2 to TRBJ2-7; either TRBD1 or TRBD2 may supply D (5 bases each). CDR1 and CDR2 from the germline V gene are SGHAT and FQNNGV. This CDR3 spans 17 amino acids. V lost 4 bases, J lost 4 bases, and 23 bases lay in between. The CDR3 spells CASSSYRDRDAMYEQYF. The DNA for the CDR3 is TGTGCCAGCAGCTCATACCGGGACCGCGATGCGATGTACGAGCAGTACTTC. Supplemented by reference TRBV11-2 and TRBJ2-7, the full variable domain reads EAGVAQSPRYKIIEKRQSVAFWCNPISGHATLYWYQQILGQGPKLLIQFQNNGVVDDSQLPKDRFSAERLKGVDSTLKIQPAKLEDSAVYLCASSSYRDRDAMYEQYFGPGTRLTVT.

CDR3 sequence (DNA): TGTGCCAGCAGTTTATTCAGGGAGTATGGCTACACCTTC. Amino acids: CASSLFREYGYTF. The chain links TRBV12-3 or TRBV12-4 to TRBJ1-2; perhaps TRBD1 as D (5 bases). The length of the CDR3 is 13 residues. The V end was cut by 2 bases, the J end by 5 bases, with 9 bases between.

The chain carries TRBV4-1 and TRBJ1-1; D is unclear. Trimming stripped 3 bases from V and 4 bases from J, with 18 bases between. The germline V gene encodes CDR1 MGHRA and CDR2 YSYEKL. CDR3 size: 16 residues. Written as DNA, the CDR3 is TGCGCCAGCAGCCACGGTTTAGGACTCTACAGCACTGAAGCTTTCTTT. Protein product: CASSHGLGLYSTEAFF.

This clonotype was observed a few times. The genes are TRBV5-1 and TRBJ2-1, with D tentatively TRBD1 (5 bases). Trimming stripped 0 bases from V and 15 bases from J, with 13 bases between. Germline CDR1 and CDR2: SGHRS and YFSETQ. The CDR3 is 12 amino acids. This CDR3 reads CASSLVGALTFF. In DNA form, the CDR3 reads TGCGCCAGCAGCTTGGTTGGGGCTCTTACGTTCTTC.

This clonotype was picked up a small number of times. This rearrangement joins TRBV28 to TRBJ2-1; 7 bases are shared with TRBD2. Losses at the gene ends were 6 bases for V and 0 bases for J; bases not matched to a gene: 5. Germline V gene sequence: CDR1 MDHEN, CDR2 SYDVKM. This CDR3 has 15 amino acids. CDR3 bases: TGTGCCAGCAGGGGACTAAGTAGCTCCTACAATGAGCAGTTCTTC. Its translation: CASRGLSSSYNEQFF.

Many counts were recorded for this clonotype. The V and J genes are TRBV10-3 and TRBJ2-5; the D is unclear. This CDR3 comprises 12 residues. The V and J ends lost 0 bases and 5 bases respectively, with 4 bases between them. In germline, CDR1 is ENHRY, CDR2 SYGVKD. The CDR3 nucleotides are TGTGCCATCAGTGAGTCTTGGGAGACCCAGTACTTC. Translated, it gives CAISESWETQYF.

This clonotype showed up just a few times. The chain has TRBV6-1 and TRBJ1-2; no clear D. Trimming removed 6 bases from V and 2 bases from J, with 7 bases in between. The CDR3 consists of 12 residues. Germline assignment: CDR1 MNHNS and CDR2 SASEGT. The CDR3 protein is CASRQENYGYTF. The CDR3 bases are TGTGCCAGCAGGCAGGAGAACTATGGCTACACCTTC.

The gene calls are TRBV9 and TRBJ1-1; D remains ambiguous. V dropped 3 bases and J dropped 1 base, with 10 bases sitting between them. Germline V lookup: CDR1 SGDLS, CDR2 YYNGEE. This CDR3 has 14 amino acids. CDR3 residues: CASSGAGRNTEAFF. The CDR3 DNA reads as TGTGCCAGCAGCGGGGCAGGAAGGAACACTGAAGCTTTCTTT.